The rows below give T cell receptor beta chains drawn from one sample of a study of shared clonotypes between healthy human individuals. Measured with immunoSEQ multiplex PCR; TCRdb has only the in-frame clones, and not every one. The table lists 2 million to 3 million clones, roughly 93% of them singletons. The source material was naive CD4+ T cells from PBMCs. All receptors derive from a man aged 18 to 30 in good health. Some clones in this sample may be carry-over from other donors' samples. Each CDR3 is given with its conserved first and last residue. Each record gives: J gene, V gene, D gene, clone size, CDR3 DNA, CDR3 protein. A D gene is named only where the DNA matches it firmly. Only some rows state a clone size, as once, few, many or a class for expanded clones.

J gene: TRBJ2-5
V gene: TRBV19
D gene: -
clone size: -
CDR3 DNA: TGTGCCAGTAGTACCTACGTGGGGCTGGAGACCCAGTACTTC
CDR3 protein: CASSTYVGLETQYF

J gene: TRBJ1-4
V gene: TRBV5-8
D gene: -
clone size: -
CDR3 DNA: TGTGCCAGCAGCTTGGCCGGCGGGGTTAATGAAAAACTGTTTTTT
CDR3 protein: CASSLAGGVNEKLFF

J gene: TRBJ2-7
V gene: TRBV7-9
D gene: TRBD1
clone size: few
CDR3 DNA: TGTGCCAGCAGCTTCGGACAGGAACCCTTTGAGCAGTACTTC
CDR3 protein: CASSFGQEPFEQYF

J gene: TRBJ2-2
V gene: TRBV11-2
D gene: -
clone size: -
CDR3 DNA: TGTGCCAGCAGCCCCCGGCCTCAGGGAGGCGGGACGTTTTTT
CDR3 protein: CASSPRPQGGGTFF

J gene: TRBJ1-2
V gene: TRBV4-1
D gene: -
clone size: -
CDR3 DNA: TGCGCCAGCAGCCAAGAGAAGCTTTGGGGCGGCAGCTATGGCTACACCTTC
CDR3 protein: CASSQEKLWGGSYGYTF

J gene: TRBJ2-3
V gene: TRBV2
D gene: -
clone size: -
CDR3 DNA: TGTGCCAGTAGCCAGGGTCTTCGCACAGATACGCAGTATTTT
CDR3 protein: CASSQGLRTDTQYF

J gene: TRBJ1-2
V gene: TRBV5-8
D gene: -
clone size: -
CDR3 DNA: TGTGCCAGCAGCTTGGGCTACCGGACAGCGACCCTAGCTAACTATGGCTACACCTTC
CDR3 protein: CASSLGYRTATLANYGYTF

J gene: TRBJ2-1
V gene: TRBV6-5
D gene: -
clone size: -
CDR3 DNA: TGTGCCAGCAGTTCTCTCAGGGCGATCTCCTACAATGAGCAGTTCTTC
CDR3 protein: CASSSLRAISYNEQFF

J gene: TRBJ2-5
V gene: TRBV6-1
D gene: -
clone size: -
CDR3 DNA: TGTGCCAGCAGTTCCCAGGGGCGCAGGGAGACCCAGTACTTC
CDR3 protein: CASSSQGRRETQYF

J gene: TRBJ2-2
V gene: TRBV28
D gene: TRBD1
clone size: -
CDR3 DNA: TGTGCCAGCATCCGACAGGGGGCGAGGACCGGGGAGCTGTTTTTT
CDR3 protein: CASIRQGARTGELFF

J gene: TRBJ2-5
V gene: TRBV6-6
D gene: -
clone size: -
CDR3 DNA: TGTGCCAGCAGTTACTCGAGTCTAGCTGGGGAGACCCAGTACTTC
CDR3 protein: CASSYSSLAGETQYF

J gene: TRBJ2-1
V gene: TRBV7-3
D gene: TRBD2
clone size: -
CDR3 DNA: TGTGCCAGCAGCTTGGGGACTAGGGGTAATGAGCAGTTCTTC
CDR3 protein: CASSLGTRGNEQFF

J gene: TRBJ1-1
V gene: TRBV16
D gene: TRBD1
clone size: -
CDR3 DNA: TGTGCCAGCAGCCAATCGAACAGGGGGAACACTGAAGCTTTCTTT
CDR3 protein: CASSQSNRGNTEAFF

J gene: TRBJ1-5
V gene: TRBV19
D gene: -
clone size: few
CDR3 DNA: TGTGCCGCTGGGGGGCTTAACGCCCAGCCCCAGCATTTT
CDR3 protein: CAAGGLNAQPQHF

J gene: TRBJ2-7
V gene: TRBV5-1
D gene: -
clone size: -
CDR3 DNA: TGCGCCAGCAGCTCGGGGTCGGGACGGCTCACCTACGAGCAGTACTTC
CDR3 protein: CASSSGSGRLTYEQYF

J gene: TRBJ2-7
V gene: TRBV9
D gene: -
clone size: -
CDR3 DNA: TGTGCCAGCAGCGTAACGGCAACCGACGGGCAGTACTTC
CDR3 protein: CASSVTATDGQYF

J gene: TRBJ2-1
V gene: TRBV7-7
D gene: -
clone size: -
CDR3 DNA: TGTGCCAGCAGCTGGGGGGAGGACCATGAGCAGTTCTTC
CDR3 protein: CASSWGEDHEQFF

J gene: TRBJ2-1
V gene: TRBV7-2
D gene: TRBD2
clone size: -
CDR3 DNA: TGTGCCAGCAGCCCGGCTAGCGGACTAAATGAGCAGTTCTTC
CDR3 protein: CASSPASGLNEQFF

J gene: TRBJ2-1
V gene: TRBV19
D gene: TRBD2
clone size: -
CDR3 DNA: TGTGCCAGCCACCACGGACTAGCCGTTAATGAGCAGTTCTTC
CDR3 protein: CASHHGLAVNEQFF

J gene: TRBJ2-5
V gene: TRBV6-1
D gene: TRBD2
clone size: -
CDR3 DNA: TGTGCCAGCCTAGCACTAGCGCGGGGGGGGACCCAGTACTTC
CDR3 protein: CASLALARGGTQYF

J gene: TRBJ2-2
V gene: TRBV18
D gene: TRBD2
clone size: -
CDR3 DNA: TGTGCCAGCTCACCAGGACTAGCGCCCACCGGGGAGCTGTTTTTT
CDR3 protein: CASSPGLAPTGELFF

J gene: TRBJ2-2
V gene: TRBV18
D gene: -
clone size: once
CDR3 DNA: TGTGCCAGCTCAGATAACCGGGACACCGGGGAGCTGTTTTTT
CDR3 protein: CASSDNRDTGELFF

J gene: TRBJ2-2
V gene: TRBV7-9
D gene: -
clone size: -
CDR3 DNA: TGTGCCATCTCGGCCCTAACCTCCACCGGGGAGCTGTTTTTT
CDR3 protein: CAISALTSTGELFF

J gene: TRBJ2-1
V gene: TRBV7-9
D gene: TRBD1
clone size: -
CDR3 DNA: TGTGCCAGCAGCCACGGGACAGCAGAACAGTTCTTC
CDR3 protein: CASSHGTAEQFF

J gene: TRBJ2-3
V gene: TRBV27
D gene: -
clone size: -
CDR3 DNA: TGTGCCAGCAGTTTACGGGGGAGCGCAGATACGCAGTATTTT
CDR3 protein: CASSLRGSADTQYF

J gene: TRBJ2-2
V gene: TRBV27
D gene: -
clone size: -
CDR3 DNA: TGTGCCAGCAGTTTGGGCTGGAACACCGGGGAGCTGTTTTTT
CDR3 protein: CASSLGWNTGELFF

J gene: TRBJ1-5
V gene: TRBV10-3
D gene: -
clone size: -
CDR3 DNA: TGTGCCATCAGTGAGTCGGGAAGTCCTGGCAATCAGCCCCAGCATTTT
CDR3 protein: CAISESGSPGNQPQHF

J gene: TRBJ2-7
V gene: TRBV28
D gene: -
clone size: -
CDR3 DNA: TGTGCCAGCAGTTTCCCCGTAGCCTACGAGCAGTACTTC
CDR3 protein: CASSFPVAYEQYF

J gene: TRBJ2-3
V gene: TRBV2
D gene: -
clone size: -
CDR3 DNA: TGTGCCATCCCCCGGAGCGACGGGGATACGCAGTATTTT
CDR3 protein: CAIPRSDGDTQYF

J gene: TRBJ1-4
V gene: TRBV9
D gene: -
clone size: once
CDR3 DNA: TGTGCCAGCAGCGTAGGACCTAGGGTATCAACTAATGAAAAACTGTTTTTT
CDR3 protein: CASSVGPRVSTNEKLFF

J gene: TRBJ2-1
V gene: TRBV5-4
D gene: -
clone size: -
CDR3 DNA: TGTGCCAGCAACAACAGGGGCGGGAGTAATGAGCAGTTCTTC
CDR3 protein: CASNNRGGSNEQFF

J gene: TRBJ1-2
V gene: TRBV5-5
D gene: -
clone size: -
CDR3 DNA: TGTGCCAGCAGCTTGGATAGGTTCGGTATTTTAACTCGGGGCTACACCTTC
CDR3 protein: CASSLDRFGILTRGYTF

J gene: TRBJ2-1
V gene: TRBV9
D gene: TRBD2
clone size: -
CDR3 DNA: TGTGCCAGCAGCGTGAGACCCAAGGGACTAGCGGACCCGAGCTCCTACAATGAGCAGTTCTTC
CDR3 protein: CASSVRPKGLADPSSYNEQFF

J gene: TRBJ1-3
V gene: TRBV10-3
D gene: TRBD1
clone size: once
CDR3 DNA: TGTGCCATCAGTGCTTCCGGGACAGTAGGAAACACCATATATTTT
CDR3 protein: CAISASGTVGNTIYF

J gene: TRBJ2-1
V gene: TRBV7-2
D gene: -
clone size: -
CDR3 DNA: TGTGCCAGCAGCTTAATGGGGGGTCTAGCGCGCAGCTCCTACAATGAGCAGTTCTTC
CDR3 protein: CASSLMGGLARSSYNEQFF

J gene: TRBJ2-4
V gene: TRBV28
D gene: -
clone size: once
CDR3 DNA: TGTGCCAGCAGTTTATTGATAGCCAAAAACATTCAGTACTTC
CDR3 protein: CASSLLIAKNIQYF

J gene: TRBJ1-5
V gene: TRBV19
D gene: TRBD1
clone size: -
CDR3 DNA: TGTGCCAGTAGTATTTGGGGACAGCCCAATCAGCCCCAGCATTTT
CDR3 protein: CASSIWGQPNQPQHF

J gene: TRBJ2-7
V gene: TRBV7-9
D gene: -
clone size: -
CDR3 DNA: TGTGCCAGCAGCCCCCGACAGGATTCCGACTTC
CDR3 protein: CASSPRQDSDF

J gene: TRBJ2-7
V gene: TRBV29-1
D gene: TRBD2
clone size: -
CDR3 DNA: TGCAGCGTGGCCCCTGGACTAGCGGATACCTACGAGCAGTACTTC
CDR3 protein: CSVAPGLADTYEQYF

J gene: TRBJ1-4
V gene: TRBV28
D gene: -
clone size: -
CDR3 DNA: TGTGCCAGCAGTCTTTCTCGTCTGGATCGGGTGGGTGAAAAACTGTTTTTT
CDR3 protein: CASSLSRLDRVGEKLFF

J gene: TRBJ2-2
V gene: TRBV11-2
D gene: TRBD2
clone size: -
CDR3 DNA: TGTGCCAGCAGCTTAGGCCGAGCTAGCGGGGACACCGGGGAGCTGTTTTTT
CDR3 protein: CASSLGRASGDTGELFF

J gene: TRBJ2-3
V gene: TRBV6-6
D gene: -
clone size: -
CDR3 DNA: TGTGCCAGCAGTTTGACAACAGATACGCAGTATTTT
CDR3 protein: CASSLTTDTQYF

J gene: TRBJ1-1
V gene: TRBV5-1
D gene: TRBD1
clone size: -
CDR3 DNA: TGCGCCAGCAGCTTGGAGACAGGGGGCGGAACTGAAGCTTTCTTT
CDR3 protein: CASSLETGGGTEAFF

J gene: TRBJ2-1
V gene: TRBV4-3
D gene: TRBD1
clone size: -
CDR3 DNA: TGCGCCAGCAGCCAAGAAGGGTTACGGGACAGGCCCTACAATGAGCAGTTCTTC
CDR3 protein: CASSQEGLRDRPYNEQFF

J gene: TRBJ1-1
V gene: TRBV28
D gene: -
clone size: once
CDR3 DNA: TGTGCCAGCAGCGCCGACCGGAACACTGAAGCTTTCTTT
CDR3 protein: CASSADRNTEAFF

J gene: TRBJ1-1
V gene: TRBV18
D gene: -
clone size: -
CDR3 DNA: TGTGCCAGCTCACCAGTAGAAGGGGTCACTGAAGCTTTCTTT
CDR3 protein: CASSPVEGVTEAFF

J gene: TRBJ2-7
V gene: TRBV28
D gene: TRBD1
clone size: once
CDR3 DNA: TGTGCCAGCAGCGGACAGGGTCGACTCGAGCAGTACTTC
CDR3 protein: CASSGQGRLEQYF

J gene: TRBJ2-2
V gene: TRBV13
D gene: -
clone size: -
CDR3 DNA: TGTGCCAGCAGCTCCGGCGGGCTCTTTGGGGGGGCGGACACCGGGGAGCTGTTTTTT
CDR3 protein: CASSSGGLFGGADTGELFF

J gene: TRBJ2-3
V gene: TRBV9
D gene: TRBD2
clone size: -
CDR3 DNA: TGTGCCAGCGTCGTACCCCCCCTAGCGGGAGTTCCAGATACGCAGTATTTT
CDR3 protein: CASVVPPLAGVPDTQYF

J gene: TRBJ2-7
V gene: TRBV19
D gene: TRBD1
clone size: -
CDR3 DNA: TGTGCCAGTAGCTGGACGACAGGGGTGAGCGAGCAGTACTTC
CDR3 protein: CASSWTTGVSEQYF

J gene: TRBJ2-2
V gene: TRBV5-1
D gene: -
clone size: -
CDR3 DNA: TGCGCCAGCAGCTTGGTCCAGGGTCAAGCCGGGGAGCTGTTTTTT
CDR3 protein: CASSLVQGQAGELFF